The source of this TCR beta chain is a study of human T cells and chemical hapten exposure. Study-level information: Alopecia areata, totalis or universalis affected patients, mainly female.

TCRdb re-analysed the RACE reads in MiXCR, keeping a single row per CDR3 protein. The table shows tens of thousands of distinct CDR3 sequences, with 7.5% to 9% occurring only once. This clonotype was seen ten or more times. The target antigen is unknown. Noted time point: pre-sensitization, week 0. Treatment indicated: therapeutic diphenylcyclopropenone sensitization with weekly scalp DPC. Total RNA came from unfractionated whole blood. General observations from the study: The number of TCRs above 1 in 1000 frequency did not change after DPC sensitization. Patch test scores rose with PT1 expanded TCR counts, a positive correlation.

Germline V gene lookup returns CDR1 LNHDA and CDR2 SQIVND (reference sequence). V dropped 4 bases and J dropped 6; count of bases not matched to a gene: 13. The CDR3 sequence is 19 residues long. Sequences were derived from whole blood, sampled in connection with sensitization to the hapten diphenylcyclopropenone (DPC). The chain has TRBV19 and TRBJ2-1; 15 positions agree with TRBD2. The clonotype originates from a woman between 50 and 59 years old with alopecia areata. Some clones in this sample may be carry-over from other donors' samples. The CDR3 DNA reads TGTGCCAGTAGTACCACCGGGACTAGCGGGAGGTCTTACCCCAATGAGCAGTTCTTC. This translates into CASSTTGTSGRSYPNEQFF.